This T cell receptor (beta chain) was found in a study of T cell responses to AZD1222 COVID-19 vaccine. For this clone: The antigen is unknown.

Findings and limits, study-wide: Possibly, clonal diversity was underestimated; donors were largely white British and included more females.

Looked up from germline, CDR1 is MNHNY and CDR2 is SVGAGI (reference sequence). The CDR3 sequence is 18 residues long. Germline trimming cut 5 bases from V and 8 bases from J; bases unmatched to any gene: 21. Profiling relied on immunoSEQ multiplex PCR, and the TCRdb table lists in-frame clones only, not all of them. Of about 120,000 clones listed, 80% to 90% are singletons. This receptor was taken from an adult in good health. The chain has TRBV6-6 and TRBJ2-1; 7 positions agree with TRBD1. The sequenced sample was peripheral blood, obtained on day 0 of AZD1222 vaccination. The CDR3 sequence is CASSPNKLDRVGGDEQFF. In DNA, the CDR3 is TGTGCCAGCAGTCCAAACAAACTCGACAGGGTCGGTGGGGATGAGCAGTTCTTC.